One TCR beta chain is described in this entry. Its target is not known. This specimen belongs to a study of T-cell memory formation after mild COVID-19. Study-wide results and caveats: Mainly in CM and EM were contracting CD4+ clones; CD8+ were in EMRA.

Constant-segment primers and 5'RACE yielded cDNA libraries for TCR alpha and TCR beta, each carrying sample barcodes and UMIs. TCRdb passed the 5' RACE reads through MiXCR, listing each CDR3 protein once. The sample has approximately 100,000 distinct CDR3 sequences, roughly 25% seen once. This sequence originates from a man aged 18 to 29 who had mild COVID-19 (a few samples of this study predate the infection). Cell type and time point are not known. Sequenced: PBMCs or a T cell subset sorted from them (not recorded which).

CDR3 nucleotides: TGCGCCAGCAGCCAAGTCCCTCCAGGTCACGAGCAGTACTTC. Residues: CASSQVPPGHEQYF. The chain carries TRBV4-1 and TRBJ2-7; D call uncertain. The CDR3 runs to 14 residues. The germline V gene encodes CDR1 MGHRA and CDR2 YSYEKL. Trimming took 1 base from V and 5 from J, leaving 12 bases between them.